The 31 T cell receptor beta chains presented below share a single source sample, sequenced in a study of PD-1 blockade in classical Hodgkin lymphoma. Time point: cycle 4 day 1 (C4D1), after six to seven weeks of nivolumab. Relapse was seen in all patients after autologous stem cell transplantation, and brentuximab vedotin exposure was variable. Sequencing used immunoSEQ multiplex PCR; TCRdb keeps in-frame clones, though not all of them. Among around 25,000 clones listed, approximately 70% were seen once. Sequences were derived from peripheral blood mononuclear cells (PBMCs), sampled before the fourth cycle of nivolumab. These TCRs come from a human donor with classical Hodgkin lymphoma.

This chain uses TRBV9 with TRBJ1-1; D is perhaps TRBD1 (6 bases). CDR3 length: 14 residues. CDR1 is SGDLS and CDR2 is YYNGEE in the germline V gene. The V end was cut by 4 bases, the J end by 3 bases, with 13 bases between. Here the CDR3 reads CASSLVGADTEAFF. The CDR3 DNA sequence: TGTGCCAGCAGCCTCGTGGGGGCGGACACTGAAGCTTTCTTT.

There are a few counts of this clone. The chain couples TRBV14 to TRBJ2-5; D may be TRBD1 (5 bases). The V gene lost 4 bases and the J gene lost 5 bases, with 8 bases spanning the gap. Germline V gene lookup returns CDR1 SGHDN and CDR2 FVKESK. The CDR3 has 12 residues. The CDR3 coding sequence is TGTGCCAGCAGCCTAAACAGGGAGACCCAGTACTTC. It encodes CASSLNRETQYF. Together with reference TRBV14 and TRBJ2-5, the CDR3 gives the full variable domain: EAGVTQFPSHSVIEKGQTVTLRCDPISGHDNLYWYRRVMGKEIKFLLHFVKESKQDESGMPNNRFLAERTGGTYSTLKVQPAELEDSGVYFCASSLNRETQYFGPGTRLLVL.

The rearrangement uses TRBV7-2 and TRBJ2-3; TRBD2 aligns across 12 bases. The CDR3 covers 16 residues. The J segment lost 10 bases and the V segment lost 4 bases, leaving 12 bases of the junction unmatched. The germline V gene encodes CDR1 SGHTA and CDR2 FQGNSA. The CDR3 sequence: CASSWELAGGSVSQYF. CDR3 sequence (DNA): TGTGCCAGCAGCTGGGAACTAGCGGGAGGCAGTGTGTCGCAGTATTTT.

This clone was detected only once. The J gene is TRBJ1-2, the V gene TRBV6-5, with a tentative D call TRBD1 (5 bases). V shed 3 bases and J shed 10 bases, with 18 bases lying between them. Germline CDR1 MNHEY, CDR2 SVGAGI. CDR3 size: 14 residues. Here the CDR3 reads CASSYAGGTQYYTF. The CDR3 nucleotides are TGTGCCAGCAGTTATGCGGGAGGGACCCAATACTACACCTTC.

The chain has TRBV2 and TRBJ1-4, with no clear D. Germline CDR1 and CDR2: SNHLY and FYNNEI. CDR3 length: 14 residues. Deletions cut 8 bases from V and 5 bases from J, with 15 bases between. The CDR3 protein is CASRFSRENEKLFF. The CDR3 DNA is TGTGCCAGCCGCTTTTCACGGGAGAATGAAAAACTGTTTTTT. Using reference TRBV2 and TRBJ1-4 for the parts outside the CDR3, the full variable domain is EPEVTQTPSHQVTQMGQEVILRCVPISNHLYFYWYRQILGQKVEFLVSFYNNEISEKSEIFDDQFSVERPDGSNFTLKIRSTKLEDSAMYFCASRFSRENEKLFFGSGTQLSVL.

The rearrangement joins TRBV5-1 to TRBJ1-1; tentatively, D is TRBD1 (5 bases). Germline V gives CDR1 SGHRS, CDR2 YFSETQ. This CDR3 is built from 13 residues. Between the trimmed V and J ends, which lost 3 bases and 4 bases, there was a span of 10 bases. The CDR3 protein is CASSSAGTTEAFF. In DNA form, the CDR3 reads TGCGCCAGCAGCTCCGCAGGGACCACTGAAGCTTTCTTT.

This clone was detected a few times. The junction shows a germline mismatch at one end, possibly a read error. The CDR3 protein is CASSYSDSSNQPQHF. CDR3 sequence (DNA): TGTGCCAGCAGTTACTCAGACAGTAGCAATCAGCCCCAGCATTTT. This chain links TRBV6-4 with TRBJ1-5; possible D gene TRBD1, 5 bases. Germline V gene data show CDR1 as MRHNA and CDR2 as SNTAGT. This CDR3 has 15 amino acids.

The CDR3 nucleotides are TGTGCCAGCAGCTTGGAGGGGAGGAGGTATTTT. Protein sequence: CASSLEGRRYF. The chain recombines TRBV5-4 with TRBJ1-3; D is perhaps TRBD1 (5 bases). Trimming removed 0 bases at V and 16 bases at J, with 11 bases between. The CDR3 totals 11 residues. Germline V gene sequence: CDR1 SGHNT, CDR2 YYREEE (reference sequence).

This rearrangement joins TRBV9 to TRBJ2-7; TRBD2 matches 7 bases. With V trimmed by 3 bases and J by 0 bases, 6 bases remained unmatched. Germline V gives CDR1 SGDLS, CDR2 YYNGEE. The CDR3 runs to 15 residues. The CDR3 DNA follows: TGTGCCAGCAGCGCTCAAGCGGGGAGCTCCTACGAGCAGTACTTC. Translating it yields CASSAQAGSSYEQYF.

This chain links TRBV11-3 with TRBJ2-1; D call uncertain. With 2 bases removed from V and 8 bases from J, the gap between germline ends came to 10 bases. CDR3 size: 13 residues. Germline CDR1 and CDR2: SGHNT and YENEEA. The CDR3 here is CASSLSEQDEQFF. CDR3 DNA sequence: TGTGCCAGCAGCTTAAGTGAGCAGGATGAGCAGTTCTTC. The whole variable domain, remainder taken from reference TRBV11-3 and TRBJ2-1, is EAGVVQSPRYKIIEKKQPVAFWCNPISGHNTLYWYLQNLGQGPELLIRYENEEAVDDSQLPKDRFSAERLKGVDSTLKIQPAELGDSAVYLCASSLSEQDEQFFGPGTRLTVL.

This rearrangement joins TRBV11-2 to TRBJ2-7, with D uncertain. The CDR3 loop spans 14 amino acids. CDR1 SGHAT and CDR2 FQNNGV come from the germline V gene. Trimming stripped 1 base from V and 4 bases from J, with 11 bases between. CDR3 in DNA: TGTGCCAGCAGCTTAGCCTTGTCACGGTACGAGCAGTACGTC. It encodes CASSLALSRYEQYV.

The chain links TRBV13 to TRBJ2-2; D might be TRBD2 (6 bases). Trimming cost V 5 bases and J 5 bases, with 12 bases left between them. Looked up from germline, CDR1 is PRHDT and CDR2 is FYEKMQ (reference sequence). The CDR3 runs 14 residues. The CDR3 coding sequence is TGTGCCAGCAGCCCAAGGGACTGGACCGGGGAGCTGTTTTTT. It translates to CASSPRDWTGELFF. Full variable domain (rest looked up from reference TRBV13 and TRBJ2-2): AAGVIQSPRHLIKEKRETATLKCYPIPRHDTVYWYQQGPGQDPQFLISFYEKMQSDKGSIPDRFSAQQFSDYHSELNMSSLELGDSALYFCASSPRDWTGELFFGEGSRLTVL.

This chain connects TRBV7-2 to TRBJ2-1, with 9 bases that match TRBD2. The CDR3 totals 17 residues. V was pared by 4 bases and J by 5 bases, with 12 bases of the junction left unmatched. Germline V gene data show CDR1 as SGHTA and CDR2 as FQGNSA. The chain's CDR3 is CASSSPRQRGVHNEQFF. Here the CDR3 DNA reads TGTGCCAGCAGCTCCCCTCGGCAGCGGGGGGTACACAATGAGCAGTTCTTC.

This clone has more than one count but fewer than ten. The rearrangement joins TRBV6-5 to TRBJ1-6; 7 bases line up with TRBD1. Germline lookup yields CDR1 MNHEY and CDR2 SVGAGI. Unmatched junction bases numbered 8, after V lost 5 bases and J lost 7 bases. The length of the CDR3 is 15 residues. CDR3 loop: CASSVDRHGNSPLHF. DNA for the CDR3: TGTGCCAGCAGTGTGGACAGGCATGGGAATTCACCCCTCCACTTT.

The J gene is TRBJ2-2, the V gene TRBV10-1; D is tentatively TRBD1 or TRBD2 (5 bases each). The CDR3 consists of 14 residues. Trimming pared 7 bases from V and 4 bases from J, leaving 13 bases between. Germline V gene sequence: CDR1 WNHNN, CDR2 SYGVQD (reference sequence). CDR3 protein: CASTAGTTTGELFF. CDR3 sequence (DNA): TGCGCCAGCACCGCTGGGACCACCACCGGGGAGCTGTTTTTT.

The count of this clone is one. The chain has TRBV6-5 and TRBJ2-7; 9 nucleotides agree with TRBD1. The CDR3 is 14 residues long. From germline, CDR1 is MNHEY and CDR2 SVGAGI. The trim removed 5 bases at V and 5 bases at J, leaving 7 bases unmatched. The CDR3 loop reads CASSPLTGGHEQYV. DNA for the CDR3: TGTGCCAGCAGTCCCCTTACAGGGGGCCACGAGCAGTACGTC.

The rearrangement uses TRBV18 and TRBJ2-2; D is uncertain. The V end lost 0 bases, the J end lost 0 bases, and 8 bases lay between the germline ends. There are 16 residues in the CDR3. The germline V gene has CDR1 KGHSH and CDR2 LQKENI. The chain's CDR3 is CASSPPNGPNTGELFF. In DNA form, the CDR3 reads TGTGCCAGCTCACCACCGAATGGCCCGAACACCGGGGAGCTGTTTTTT. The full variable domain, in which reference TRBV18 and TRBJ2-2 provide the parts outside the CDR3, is NAGVMQNPRHLVRRRGQEARLRCSPMKGHSHVYWYRQLPEEGLKFMVYLQKENIIDESGMPKERFSAEFPKEGPSILRIQQVVRGDSAAYFCASSPPNGPNTGELFFGEGSRLTVL.

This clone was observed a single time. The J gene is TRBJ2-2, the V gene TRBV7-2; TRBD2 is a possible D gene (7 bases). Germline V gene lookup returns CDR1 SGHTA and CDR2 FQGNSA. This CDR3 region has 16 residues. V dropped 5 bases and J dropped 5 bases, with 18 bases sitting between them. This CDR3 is CASSRSAGAGTGELFF. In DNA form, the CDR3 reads TGTGCCAGCAGCCGATCCGCGGGGGCGGGTACCGGGGAGCTGTTTTTT.

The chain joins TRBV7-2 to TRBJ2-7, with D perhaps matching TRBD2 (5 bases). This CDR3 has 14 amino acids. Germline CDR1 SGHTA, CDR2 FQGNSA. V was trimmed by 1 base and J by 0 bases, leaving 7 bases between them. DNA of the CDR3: TGTGCCAGCAGCTTAGGAGGGATCTCCTACGAGCAGTACTTC. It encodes CASSLGGISYEQYF.

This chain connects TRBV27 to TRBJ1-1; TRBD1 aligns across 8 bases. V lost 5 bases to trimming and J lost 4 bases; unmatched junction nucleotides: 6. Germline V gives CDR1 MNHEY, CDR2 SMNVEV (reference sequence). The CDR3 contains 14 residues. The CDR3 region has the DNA TGTGCCAGCAGTGCTTTTGACAGGGGCACTGAAGCTTTCTTT. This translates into CASSAFDRGTEAFF.

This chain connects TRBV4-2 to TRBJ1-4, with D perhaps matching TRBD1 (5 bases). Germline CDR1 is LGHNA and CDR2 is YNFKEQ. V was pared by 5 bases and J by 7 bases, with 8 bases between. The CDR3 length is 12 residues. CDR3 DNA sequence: TGTGCCAGCAGCTATGGGGCTGAAAAACTGTTTTTT. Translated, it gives CASSYGAEKLFF.

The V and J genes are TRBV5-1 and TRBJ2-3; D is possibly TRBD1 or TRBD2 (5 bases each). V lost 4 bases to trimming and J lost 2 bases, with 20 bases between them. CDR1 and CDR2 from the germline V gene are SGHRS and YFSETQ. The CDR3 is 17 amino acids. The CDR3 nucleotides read TGCGCCAGCAGCCCTGTGGGGCTAGCTAAGGTCACAGATACGCAGTATTTT. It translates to CASSPVGLAKVTDTQYF.

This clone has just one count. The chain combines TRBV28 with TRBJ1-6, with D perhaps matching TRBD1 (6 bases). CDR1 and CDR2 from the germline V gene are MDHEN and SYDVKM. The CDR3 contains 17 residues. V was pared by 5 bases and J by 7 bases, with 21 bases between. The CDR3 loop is CASSPKRGGTWNSPLHF. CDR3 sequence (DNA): TGTGCCAGCAGTCCCAAACGAGGGGGGACGTGGAATTCACCCCTCCACTTT.

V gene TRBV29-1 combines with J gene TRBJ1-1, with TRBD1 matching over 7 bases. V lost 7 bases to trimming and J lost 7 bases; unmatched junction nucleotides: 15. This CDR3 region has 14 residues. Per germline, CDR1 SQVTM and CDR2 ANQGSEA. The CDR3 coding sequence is TGCAGCGGCCAAAAAGGGGGCCAATGGGGTGAAGCTTTCTTT. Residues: CSGQKGGQWGEAFF.

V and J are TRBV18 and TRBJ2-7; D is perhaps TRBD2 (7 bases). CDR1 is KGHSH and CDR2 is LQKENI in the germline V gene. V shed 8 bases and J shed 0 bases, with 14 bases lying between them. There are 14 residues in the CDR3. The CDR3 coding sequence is TGTGCCAGCCGGGGGGCAGAAAGCTCCTACGAGCAGTACTTC. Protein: CASRGAESSYEQYF.

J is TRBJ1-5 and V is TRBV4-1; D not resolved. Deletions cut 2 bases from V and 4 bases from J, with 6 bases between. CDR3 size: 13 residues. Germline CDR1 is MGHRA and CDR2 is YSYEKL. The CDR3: CASSQQENQPQHF. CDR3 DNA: TGCGCCAGCAGCCAACAGGAGAATCAGCCCCAGCATTTT.

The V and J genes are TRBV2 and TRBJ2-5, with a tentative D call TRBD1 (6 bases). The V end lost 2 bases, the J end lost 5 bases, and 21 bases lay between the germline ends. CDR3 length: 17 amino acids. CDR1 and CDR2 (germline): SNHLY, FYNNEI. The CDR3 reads CASSERRLGRGEETQYF. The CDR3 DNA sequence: TGTGCCAGCAGTGAAAGGCGGTTGGGCAGGGGCGAGGAGACCCAGTACTTC.

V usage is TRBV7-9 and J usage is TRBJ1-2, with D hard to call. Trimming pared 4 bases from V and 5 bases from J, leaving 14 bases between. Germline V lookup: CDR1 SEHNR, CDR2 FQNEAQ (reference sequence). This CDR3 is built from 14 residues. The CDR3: CASSYAGPPYGYTF. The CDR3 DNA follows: TGTGCCAGCAGCTACGCGGGTCCTCCGTATGGCTACACCTTC. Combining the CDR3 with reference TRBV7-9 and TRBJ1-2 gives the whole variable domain DTGVSQNPRHKITKRGQNVTFRCDPISEHNRLYWYRQTLGQGPEFLTYFQNEAQLEKSRLLSDRFSAERPKGSFSTLEIQRTEQGDSAMYLCASSYAGPPYGYTFGSGTRLTVV.

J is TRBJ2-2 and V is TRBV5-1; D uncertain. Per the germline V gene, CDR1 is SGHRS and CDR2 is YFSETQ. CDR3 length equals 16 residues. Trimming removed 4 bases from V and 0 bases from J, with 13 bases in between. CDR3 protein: CASSTYTITNTGELFF. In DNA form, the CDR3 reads TGCGCCAGCAGCACGTATACCATTACGAACACCGGGGAGCTGTTTTTT.

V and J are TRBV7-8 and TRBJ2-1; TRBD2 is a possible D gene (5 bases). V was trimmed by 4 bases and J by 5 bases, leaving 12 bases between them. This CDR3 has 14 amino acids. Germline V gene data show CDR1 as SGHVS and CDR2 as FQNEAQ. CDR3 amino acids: CASSSWTGNNEQFF. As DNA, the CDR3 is TGTGCCAGCAGCTCCTGGACCGGGAACAATGAGCAGTTCTTC.

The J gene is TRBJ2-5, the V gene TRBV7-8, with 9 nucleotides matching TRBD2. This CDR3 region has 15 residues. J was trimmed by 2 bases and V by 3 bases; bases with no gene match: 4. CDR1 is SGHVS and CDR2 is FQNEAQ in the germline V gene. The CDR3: CASSLGLAQQETQYF. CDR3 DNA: TGTGCCAGCAGCTTGGGACTAGCCCAACAAGAGACCCAGTACTTC. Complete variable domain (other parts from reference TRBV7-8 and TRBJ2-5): GAGVSQSPRYKVAKRGQDVALRCDPISGHVSLFWYQQALGQGPEFLTYFQNEAQLDKSGLPSDRFFAERPEGSVSTLKIQRTQQEDSAVYLCASSLGLAQQETQYFGPGTRLLVL.